One and the same sample provided the 11 T cell receptor beta chains below, sequenced in a study of beta chain features in type 1 diabetes. Whole-study results and caveats: For Type 1 diabetes patients, all four CD4+ subsets carried TCRB CDR3s that were moderately but significantly shorter.

Expressed TCRB transcripts were sequenced, since all the RNA that had been isolated was reverse transcribed. Generated by immunoSEQ multiplex PCR, the TCRdb table keeps only in-frame clones and is missing some. The sample holds roughly 340,000 clones, 13% seen once. These receptors' antigens are unknown. The specimen was naive CD4+ T cells from blood. All receptors derive from a woman aged 18-35 years with type 1 diabetes.

The chain combines TRBV30 with TRBJ1-5, with TRBD1 matching over 8 bases. The V and J ends lost 3 bases and 4 bases, in that order; junction bases with no gene match: 2. From germline, CDR1 is GTSNPN and CDR2 SVGIG (reference sequence). The CDR3 spans 13 residues. CDR3 amino acids: CAWSDRGNQPQHF. The CDR3 nucleotides are TGTGCCTGGAGCGACAGGGGTAATCAGCCCCAGCATTTT.

CDR3 residues: CASSFSGAGTNEKLFF. The CDR3 bases are TGTGCCAGCAGTTTCTCAGGGGCAGGGACTAATGAAAAACTGTTTTTT. The chain employs TRBV28 and TRBJ1-4; maybe TRBD1 (6 bases). The V end lost 3 bases, the J end lost 2 bases, and 13 bases lay between the germline ends. The CDR3 is made up of 16 amino acids. The V gene's germline CDR1 is MDHEN and CDR2 SYDVKM.

V usage is TRBV30 and J usage is TRBJ2-7, with TRBD2 identical over 9 bases. The CDR3 sequence is 14 residues long. The germline V gene encodes CDR1 GTSNPN and CDR2 SVGIG (reference sequence). The V and J ends lost 6 bases and 4 bases, in that order; junction bases with no gene match: 10. The CDR3 loop reads CACRIGTSIYEQYF. CDR3 DNA sequence: TGTGCCTGCCGCATCGGGACTAGCATATACGAGCAGTACTTC.

As regards this clone: One end of the junction varies from germline; a read error may be responsible. This chain connects TRBV25-1 to TRBJ2-1, with a tentative D call TRBD2 (5 bases). The CDR3 spans 11 residues. The germline V gene encodes CDR1 MGHDK and CDR2 SYGVNS. The CDR3 is CASSITRILIF. CDR3 bases: TGTGCCAGCAGTATTACTAGGATCCTGATCTTC.

The V gene is TRBV28, the J gene TRBJ1-1, with no clear D. With 7 bases removed from V and 1 base from J, the gap between germline ends came to 7 bases. Per germline, CDR1 MDHEN and CDR2 SYDVKM. The CDR3 runs to 12 residues. The CDR3: CASTERNTEAFF. CDR3 DNA sequence: TGTGCCAGCACCGAGCGGAACACTGAAGCTTTCTTT.

The chain is built from TRBV7-9 and TRBJ2-1, with 7 positions matching TRBD2. The V gene's germline CDR1 is SEHNR and CDR2 FQNEAQ (reference sequence). With V trimmed by 2 bases and J by 8 bases, 6 bases remained unmatched. There are 14 residues in the CDR3. CDR3 amino acids: CASSLNTGGYEQFF. The CDR3 region has the DNA TGTGCCAGCAGCTTAAATACGGGAGGCTATGAGCAGTTCTTC.

This clone appeared a few times. This chain joins TRBV7-2 and TRBJ2-1; the match to TRBD2 covers 8 bases. CDR3 length equals 14 residues. Trimming cost V 1 base and J 10 bases; bases outside gene matches: 6. Looked up from germline, CDR1 is SGHTA and CDR2 is FQGNSA. For the CDR3, the DNA is TGTGCCAGCAGCTTAGGGACTAGCCCAGGGGAGCAGTTCTTC. It specifies CASSLGTSPGEQFF.

The V gene is TRBV5-6, the J gene TRBJ2-7; the D gene is possibly TRBD1 (6 bases). Germline V gene sequence: CDR1 SGHDT, CDR2 YYEEEE. This CDR3 region has 14 residues. Trimming left V 2 bases short and J 9 bases short, with 18 bases between. CDR3: CASSFLRLTGLQYV. The CDR3 coding sequence is TGTGCCAGCAGCTTCCTGCGTCTAACAGGGCTGCAGTACGTC.

The V and J genes are TRBV18 and TRBJ2-7; 9 bases are shared with TRBD1. The CDR3 contains 14 residues. Trimming cost V 3 bases and J 2 bases; bases outside gene matches: 2. The germline gives CDR1 KGHSH, CDR2 LQKENI. Written as DNA, the CDR3 is TGTGCCAGCTCACCGACAGGGGGGACCTACGAGCAGTACGTC. Amino acids: CASSPTGGTYEQYV.

Note on this clone: The sample contains more than one DNA sequence encoding this CDR3. This chain joins TRBV30 and TRBJ2-1; 8 nucleotides align to TRBD2. V was clipped by 4 bases and J by 4 bases; unmatched bases: 3. Germline loops: CDR1 GTSNPN, CDR2 SVGIG (reference sequence). The CDR3 runs to 13 residues. The CDR3, as DNA: TGTGCCTGGACCAGCGGGAGTTACAATGAGCAGTTCTTC. It specifies CAWTSGSYNEQFF.

This clone was detected a few times. This chain connects TRBV7-2 to TRBJ2-7; 11 bases fit TRBD2. Germline CDR1 reads SGHTA; CDR2 reads FQGNSA. J lost 6 bases, V lost 4 bases, and 8 bases had no gene match. This CDR3 region has 15 residues. The CDR3: CASSSDLAGGGEQYV. The CDR3 DNA reads as TGTGCCAGCAGCTCCGACCTAGCGGGAGGAGGCGAGCAGTACGTC.